The 15 T cell receptor beta chains below come from one sample, sequenced in a study of early T cells in non-severe SARS-CoV-2 infection. TCRdb ran MiXCR on the 5' RACE reads and lists one entry per CDR3 protein. The sample yields approximately 73,000 distinct CDR3 sequences, around 13% seen once. Sequenced material: whole blood. The receptors stem from an adult who was a healthcare worker with PCR-confirmed SARS-CoV-2 infection or an uninfected control (not recorded which).

This clonotype was counted many times. The chain joins TRBV27 to TRBJ2-7; D possibly uses TRBD1 or TRBD2 (5 bases each). The CDR3 extends over 15 amino acids. Per germline, CDR1 MNHEY and CDR2 SMNVEV (reference sequence). The V and J ends lost 4 bases and 4 bases respectively, with 17 bases between them. CDR3 region: CASSWDRDLGYEQYF. The CDR3, as DNA: TGTGCCAGCAGTTGGGACCGGGACCTTGGGTACGAGCAGTACTTC.

The J gene is TRBJ1-4, the V gene TRBV7-9, with 7 nucleotides matching TRBD1. With V trimmed by 5 bases and J by 4 bases, 10 bases remained unmatched. Germline lookup yields CDR1 SEHNR and CDR2 FQNEAQ (reference sequence). The CDR3 is made up of 16 amino acids. In DNA form, the CDR3 reads TGTGCCAGCAGCACGAGCCGACAGGGTGGTAATGAAAAACTGTTTTTT. It is translated as CASSTSRQGGNEKLFF.

In its sample, this clonotype was seen many times. The V call is TRBV19, the J call TRBJ1-2; possible D gene TRBD1, 5 bases. The germline V gene encodes CDR1 LNHDA and CDR2 SQIVND (reference sequence). V lost 4 bases to trimming and J lost 0 bases, with 15 bases between them. This CDR3 comprises 16 residues. Here the CDR3 reads CASSTLGGPANYGYTF. Here the CDR3 DNA reads TGTGCCAGTAGTACCCTTGGGGGTCCAGCTAACTATGGCTACACCTTC.

There are many counts of this clonotype. The chain is built from TRBV20-1 and TRBJ2-7, with a weak D call TRBD2 (7 bases). CDR3 length: 14 amino acids. V was pared by 6 bases and J by 4 bases, with 19 bases between. Per germline, CDR1 DFQATT and CDR2 SNEGSKA (reference sequence). Here the CDR3 reads CSAAKGGDGYEQYF. Written as DNA, the CDR3 is TGCAGTGCCGCGAAGGGGGGGGACGGGTACGAGCAGTACTTC.

The chain couples TRBV28 to TRBJ1-1, with TRBD1 identical over 10 bases. Trimming removed 9 bases from V and 3 bases from J; junction bases left unmatched: 13. The CDR3 loop spans 16 amino acids. From germline, CDR1 is MDHEN and CDR2 SYDVKM. The CDR3 bases are TGTGCCAGTGGTCTGCTGGACAGGGGGAGGGACACTGAAGCTTTCTTT. Its translation is CASGLLDRGRDTEAFF.

The table lists this clonotype with many counts. The CDR3 protein is CSARGRDSYYSYEQYF. The CDR3 coding sequence is TGCAGTGCTAGAGGCAGGGACAGCTACTACTCCTACGAGCAGTACTTC. This rearrangement joins TRBV20-1 to TRBJ2-7, with 7 bases fitting TRBD1. V lost 1 base to trimming and J lost 0 bases; unmatched junction nucleotides: 9. Germline V lookup: CDR1 DFQATT, CDR2 SNEGSKA (reference sequence). The CDR3 is 16 residues long.

This clonotype was recorded many times. The J gene is TRBJ1-2, the V gene TRBV3-1; 7 bases agree with TRBD1. The length of the CDR3 is 13 residues. Losses at the gene ends were 4 bases for V and 3 bases for J; bases not matched to a gene: 2. The germline CDR1 and CDR2 sequences are LGHDT and YNNKEL (reference sequence). CDR3 sequence reads: CASSPGQHYGYTF. The CDR3, as DNA: TGTGCCAGCAGCCCGGGACAGCACTATGGCTACACCTTC.

This chain links TRBV20-1 with TRBJ1-2, with D uncertain. The CDR3 has 14 amino acids. CDR1 and CDR2 (germline): DFQATT, SNEGSKA (reference sequence). Trimming stripped 1 base from V and 5 bases from J, with 14 bases between. The CDR3 DNA follows: TGCAGTGCTAGAGGGGGAGGGAAGGCGTATGGCTACACCTTC. It specifies CSARGGGKAYGYTF.

Regarding this clonotype: With a much larger clone just one base away, this may be a read error. The J gene is TRBJ2-5, the V gene TRBV6-6; possible D gene TRBD2, 7 bases. The CDR3 runs to 15 residues. From germline, CDR1 is MNHNY and CDR2 SVGAGI (reference sequence). V lost 2 bases and J 4 bases, leaving 14 bases between the germline ends. The CDR3 DNA sequence: TGTGCCAGCAGTTACGAGGGGGGGTGCGGAGAGACCCAGTACTTC. Its translation: CASSYEGGCGETQYF.

This clonotype appeared many times. The chain couples TRBV11-2 to TRBJ2-2; D gene unclear. The CDR3 loop spans 13 amino acids. V lost 6 bases to trimming and J lost 6 bases, with 11 bases between them. Per the germline V gene, CDR1 is SGHAT and CDR2 is FQNNGV. The CDR3 region has the DNA TGTGCCAGCAGATTCTTGTGGGCCGGGGAGCTGTTTTTT. It translates to CASRFLWAGELFF.

In its sample, this clonotype was seen many times. This chain uses TRBV30 with TRBJ1-1; a weak D match, TRBD1 (5 bases). The V gene's germline CDR1 is GTSNPN and CDR2 SVGIG (reference sequence). This CDR3 region has 13 residues. The ends were cut back, 1 base at V and 5 bases at J, with 11 bases in the middle. The CDR3, as DNA: TGTGCCTGGAGTGCCAAGGGGACGACTGAAGCTTTCTTT. Its protein is CAWSAKGTTEAFF.

The CDR3 DNA follows: TGTGCCAGCACTTCTGTGGGCACAGATACGCAGTATTTT. Encoded protein: CASTSVGTDTQYF. The chain uses TRBV6-2 or TRBV6-3 and TRBJ2-3; no definite D call. The V gene lost 7 bases and the J gene lost 1 base, with 9 bases spanning the gap. This CDR3 is built from 13 residues. The germline gives CDR1 MNHEY, CDR2 SVGEGT.

The CDR3 DNA is TGTGCCAGCAGCTTAGTAACAGGGTTGGCCTACGAGCAGTACTTC. Amino acid sequence: CASSLVTGLAYEQYF. V usage is TRBV7-9 and J usage is TRBJ2-7; D perhaps matches TRBD1 (6 bases). V was clipped by 1 base and J by 2 bases, with 12 bases between them. Germline CDR1 and CDR2: SEHNR and FQNEAQ (reference sequence). The length of the CDR3 is 15 residues.

The V gene is TRBV6-2 or TRBV6-3, the J gene TRBJ2-3, with a weak D call TRBD1 (5 bases). This CDR3 is 15 amino acids long. Germline CDR1 MNHEY, CDR2 SVGEGT. Trimming pared 5 bases from V and 6 bases from J, leaving 18 bases between. In DNA, the CDR3 is TGTGCCAGCAGTGGGGCTCTAGAGGCTGCGGATACGCAGTATTTT. Amino acids: CASSGALEAADTQYF.

This clonotype was seen a few times. This chain uses TRBV4-2 with TRBJ1-4, with a possible D match to TRBD1 (5 bases). The CDR3 totals 13 residues. Germline loops: CDR1 LGHNA, CDR2 YNFKEQ. V gave up 4 bases and J gave up 8 bases, with 11 bases separating them. CDR3 sequence: CASSRDGMEKLFF. In nucleotides, the CDR3 is TGTGCCAGCAGCCGGGACGGGATGGAAAAACTGTTTTTT.